These 28 T cell receptor beta chains came from one sample sequenced in a study of T cell changes during pregnancy in multiple sclerosis. Sequencing used immunoSEQ multiplex PCR; TCRdb keeps in-frame clones, though not all of them. The sample shows approximately 88,000 clones, around 93% of them seen only once. The material sequenced was peripheral blood, taken in the first trimester of pregnancy. The receptors stem from a female donor with multiple sclerosis, enrolled in a pregnancy study.

This CDR3 is CASSPMGATRNEQFF. The CDR3 DNA sequence: TGTGCCAGCAGCCCCATGGGGGCCACGCGCAATGAGCAGTTCTTC. The chain recombines TRBV2 with TRBJ2-1; possible D gene TRBD1, 6 bases. The CDR3 length is 15 residues. Trimming shortened V by 6 bases and J by 6 bases, and 18 bases separated the two germline ends. The germline gives CDR1 SNHLY, CDR2 FYNNEI.

The chain has TRBV11-2 and TRBJ1-2; 12 nucleotides line up with TRBD1. V dropped 1 base and J dropped 9; count of bases not matched to a gene: 9. The V gene's germline CDR1 is SGHAT and CDR2 FQNNGV. The CDR3 spans 16 residues. The CDR3 is CASSLGLGTGGRSYTF. Written as DNA, the CDR3 is TGTGCCAGCAGCTTAGGGCTCGGGACAGGGGGCAGAAGCTACACCTTC.

The rearrangement links TRBV6-5 to TRBJ2-6, with D possibly being TRBD2 (6 bases). Deletions cut 2 bases from V and 1 base from J, with 6 bases between. Looked up from germline, CDR1 is MNHEY and CDR2 is SVGAGI. The CDR3 is 15 residues long. The CDR3 DNA is TGTGCCAGCAGTTACGGGACTTCTGGGGCCAACGTCCTGACTTTC. This codes for CASSYGTSGANVLTF.

CDR3 loop: CASSYESGNTIYF. CDR3 in DNA: TGTGCCAGCAGTTATGAGTCTGGAAACACCATATATTTT. This chain connects TRBV2 to TRBJ1-3; D ambiguous. Germline V lookup: CDR1 SNHLY, CDR2 FYNNEI. V shed 5 bases and J shed 1 base, with 6 bases lying between them. This CDR3 is built from 13 residues.

This rearrangement joins TRBV7-9 to TRBJ2-7; D is ambiguous. CDR1 and CDR2 (germline): SEHNR, FQNEAQ (reference sequence). V was shortened by 4 bases and J by 1 base, with 8 bases between the two germline ends. The length of the CDR3 is 13 residues. CDR3 loop: CASSSRSSYEQYF. In nucleotides, the CDR3 is TGTGCCAGCAGCTCCAGGTCGTCCTACGAGCAGTACTTC.

As to this clone: Compared with germline, one end of the junction differs, possibly owing to a read error. J is TRBJ2-5 and V is TRBV7-7; D perhaps matches TRBD1 (5 bases). The CDR3 runs 16 residues. Germline V gene data show CDR1 as SSHAT and CDR2 as FNYEAQ (reference sequence). In DNA, the CDR3 is TGTGCTAGCAGCTTAGTATCCGGCAGGGTTGGAGAGACCCAGTACTTC. Translation: CASSLVSGRVGETQYF.

This sequence joins TRBV27 and TRBJ2-3; 7 bases align to TRBD1. The CDR3 is made up of 13 amino acids. Looked up from germline, CDR1 is MNHEY and CDR2 is SMNVEV (reference sequence). V was pared by 4 bases and J by 6 bases, with 4 bases of the junction left unmatched. CDR3 sequence: CASSYQGEDTQYF. The CDR3 bases are TGTGCCAGCAGTTATCAGGGGGAGGATACGCAGTATTTT.

The chain joins TRBV9 to TRBJ2-7; 8 bases line up with TRBD1. The germline gives CDR1 SGDLS, CDR2 YYNGEE. Trimming removed 0 bases from V and 7 bases from J; junction bases left unmatched: 6. This CDR3 has 14 amino acids. The CDR3 reads CASSVAQGASEQYF. The CDR3 bases are TGTGCCAGCAGCGTAGCCCAGGGGGCGAGTGAGCAGTACTTC.

The chain uses TRBV27 and TRBJ2-3; the D is unclear. Trimming took 5 bases from V and 0 from J, leaving 3 bases between them. The CDR3 totals 12 residues. In germline, CDR1 is MNHEY, CDR2 SMNVEV (reference sequence). CDR3 sequence reads: CASSHSTDTQYF. The CDR3 region has the DNA TGTGCCAGCAGTCATAGCACAGATACGCAGTATTTT.

V is TRBV5-1 and J is TRBJ2-2; TRBD2 might be the D (5 bases). The CDR3 length is 16 residues. The germline CDR1 and CDR2 sequences are SGHRS and YFSETQ. The V gene lost 1 base and the J gene lost 0 bases, with 10 bases spanning the gap. The CDR3 here is CASSLFADSNTGELFF. CDR3 nucleotides: TGCGCCAGCAGCTTGTTCGCGGACTCGAACACCGGGGAGCTGTTTTTT.

The chain employs TRBV6-5 and TRBJ2-3, with D possibly matching TRBD2 (5 bases). The V end lost 2 bases, the J end lost 2 bases, and 14 bases lay between the germline ends. The CDR3 has 16 amino acids. From germline, CDR1 is MNHEY and CDR2 SVGAGI. The chain's CDR3 is CASSYGIGRDTDTQYF. The CDR3 bases are TGTGCCAGCAGTTACGGTATAGGGAGAGACACAGATACGCAGTATTTT.

The chain links TRBV27 to TRBJ1-6, with 7 bases identical to TRBD1. The CDR3 sequence is 17 residues long. Germline values: CDR1 MNHEY, CDR2 SMNVEV (reference sequence). Trimming cost V 6 bases and J 7 bases; bases outside gene matches: 15. The CDR3 DNA follows: TGTGCCAGCAGCTACGATCTTAGGGGGCTGTGGAATTCACCCCTCCACTTT. Translation: CASSYDLRGLWNSPLHF.

V usage is TRBV6-5 and J usage is TRBJ1-3; TRBD1 aligns across 7 bases. The CDR3 contains 15 residues. The germline V gene encodes CDR1 MNHEY and CDR2 SVGAGI. Losses at the gene ends were 5 bases for V and 3 bases for J; bases not matched to a gene: 7. CDR3 nucleotide sequence: TGTGCCAGCAGTCGATCCGGGACAGATGGAAACACCATATATTTT. Residues: CASSRSGTDGNTIYF.

The CDR3: CASSVLAGGPVELFF. CDR3 nucleotide sequence: TGTGCCAGCAGCGTACTAGCGGGGGGGCCTGTGGAGCTGTTTTTT. V and J are TRBV5-6 and TRBJ2-2; 13 nucleotides agree with TRBD2. CDR3 length: 15 amino acids. Per germline, CDR1 SGHDT and CDR2 YYEEEE. J gave up 10 bases and V 4 bases, and 7 bases lay outside the gene matches.

The chain couples TRBV7-3 to TRBJ2-2; 10 bases align to TRBD1. Germline values: CDR1 SGHTA, CDR2 FQGTGA. Trimming removed 2 bases from V and 5 bases from J; junction bases left unmatched: 5. This CDR3 has 16 amino acids. CDR3 residues: CASSLLGTGATGELFF. DNA of the CDR3: TGTGCCAGCAGCTTACTAGGGACAGGGGCGACCGGGGAGCTGTTTTTT.

The chain is built from TRBV30 and TRBJ1-3, with a tentative D call TRBD1 (6 bases). V was pared by 3 bases and J by 4 bases, with 19 bases between. CDR1 and CDR2 (germline): GTSNPN, SVGIG (reference sequence). This CDR3 contains 16 residues. CDR3 DNA sequence: TGTGCCTGGAGCAACCCCCGGGGGGCGAAGGGAAACACCATATATTTT. It yields the protein CAWSNPRGAKGNTIYF.

The CDR3 is CASSYRGTQETQYF. The CDR3 bases are TGTGCCAGCAGCTACCGGGGGACCCAAGAGACCCAGTACTTC. The chain combines TRBV9 with TRBJ2-5, with a weak D call TRBD2 (6 bases). The V and J ends lost 4 bases and 1 base respectively, with 11 bases between them. Germline CDR1 reads SGDLS; CDR2 reads YYNGEE. There are 14 residues in the CDR3. Drawing the rest from reference TRBV9 and TRBJ2-5, the complete variable domain is DSGVTQTPKHLITATGQRVTLRCSPRSGDLSVYWYQQSLDQGLQFLIQYYNGEERAKGNILERFSAQQFPDLHSELNLSSLELGDSALYFCASSYRGTQETQYFGPGTRLLVL.

This rearrangement joins TRBV28 to TRBJ1-2; D is ambiguous. CDR3 length: 14 residues. Germline CDR1 reads MDHEN; CDR2 reads SYDVKM. The ends were cut back, 5 bases at V and 0 bases at J, with 10 bases in the middle. CDR3 in DNA: TGTGCCAGCAGTCGGAGTGGCTCTAACTATGGCTACACCTTC. This encodes CASSRSGSNYGYTF.

The V gene is TRBV19, the J gene TRBJ2-7, with D possibly matching TRBD1 (5 bases). CDR3 length: 13 amino acids. The V gene's germline CDR1 is LNHDA and CDR2 SQIVND (reference sequence). V was clipped by 2 bases and J by 3 bases, with 8 bases between them. This CDR3 reads CASSIRRDYEQYF. In nucleotides, the CDR3 is TGTGCCAGTAGTATACGCAGGGACTACGAGCAGTACTTC.

This chain uses TRBV2 with TRBJ1-2; 10 positions agree with TRBD1. J lost 0 bases, V lost 3 bases, and 7 bases had no gene match. The CDR3 covers 17 residues. Germline CDR1 and CDR2: SNHLY and FYNNEI. CDR3: CASSDLRGQGANYGYTF. The CDR3 DNA follows: TGTGCCAGCAGTGACCTTCGTGGACAGGGGGCTAACTATGGCTACACCTTC.

Notes on this clone: One end of the junction varies from germline; a read error may be responsible. CDR3 loop: CASSGTGKAHGQF. For the CDR3, the DNA is TGTGCCAGCAGTGGGACAGGGAAAGCCCATGGGCAATTT. The V and J genes are TRBV6-1 and TRBJ1-4; TRBD1 matches at 8 bases. This CDR3 is 13 amino acids long. The V gene's germline CDR1 is MNHNS and CDR2 SASEGT.

This clone was recorded once. The chain links TRBV28 to TRBJ1-2, with D hard to call. V was shortened by 2 bases and J by 8 bases, with 12 bases between the two germline ends. The CDR3 length is 13 residues. In germline, CDR1 is MDHEN, CDR2 SYDVKM. The CDR3 is CASSLLTFRGYTF. CDR3 in DNA: TGTGCCAGCAGTTTACTTACTTTTCGAGGCTACACCTTC.

The chain joins TRBV29-1 to TRBJ2-1; D is unclear. The CDR3 spans 11 residues. Trimming took off 4 bases at V and 7 bases at J, with 8 bases between the two ends. From germline, CDR1 is SQVTM and CDR2 ANQGSEA. The CDR3 nucleotides are TGCAGCGTTGCCCCTTATAATGAGCAGTTCTTC. Its translation is CSVAPYNEQFF.

CDR3 DNA sequence: TGTGCCAGCACCCCGGGGAGCGGGGTCACAGATACGCAGTATTTT. Translation gives CASTPGSGVTDTQYF. The chain joins TRBV5-4 to TRBJ2-3; TRBD2 matches 7 bases. The CDR3 contains 15 residues. The J segment lost 2 bases and the V segment lost 6 bases, leaving 9 bases of the junction unmatched. Germline-derived CDR1 and CDR2 are SGHNT and YYREEE (reference sequence).

The CDR3 region is CASSLAGSGLETQYF. The DNA of the CDR3 is TGCGCCAGCAGCTTGGCTGGCTCAGGGTTAGAGACCCAGTACTTC. The chain carries TRBV5-1 and TRBJ2-5; weak D call: TRBD1 (5 bases). This CDR3 spans 15 amino acids. V was clipped by 0 bases and J by 4 bases, with 13 bases between them. In germline, CDR1 is SGHRS, CDR2 YFSETQ.

The J gene is TRBJ2-4, the V gene TRBV6-5; 10 bases are shared with TRBD1. The CDR3 covers 13 residues. The J segment lost 7 bases and the V segment lost 5 bases, leaving 2 bases of the junction unmatched. Germline CDR1 reads MNHEY; CDR2 reads SVGAGI. CDR3 coding DNA: TGTGCCAGCAGTGGGACAGGGGCGAACATTCAGTACTTC. This codes for CASSGTGANIQYF.

The chain combines TRBV25-1 with TRBJ1-1; TRBD1 matches at 7 bases. The J segment lost 11 bases and the V segment lost 2 bases, leaving 8 bases of the junction unmatched. Germline lookup yields CDR1 MGHDK and CDR2 SYGVNS. This CDR3 has 13 residues. The CDR3 DNA reads TGTGCCAGCAGTGAAATGGGACAGATTATGGCTTTCTTT. Protein product: CASSEMGQIMAFF.

The chain uses TRBV5-4 and TRBJ2-1, with a possible D match to TRBD2 (7 bases). The germline V gene has CDR1 SGHNT and CDR2 YYREEE (reference sequence). The germline V and J ends were trimmed by 0 bases and 1 base, with 20 bases remaining between them. The CDR3 covers 19 residues. The CDR3 loop is CASSLGGGTLAFSYNEQFF. For the CDR3, the DNA is TGTGCCAGCAGCTTGGGGGGGGGCACCCTAGCATTTTCCTACAATGAGCAGTTCTTC.